The clone carrying this T cell receptor beta chain counts as medium-sized by frequency. The antigen remains undetermined. Each sample's input was 200 to 250 ng genomic DNA, approximately 37,500 genome equivalents. Chronic lymphocytic leukemia controls were untreated, lacked autoimmune cytopenia, and had mean age roughly 65, median about 58 years. This sample was included in a study of T cell clusters in autoimmune cytopenias. Overall study findings and caveats: TRB repertoire shifts in secondary cytopenia and chronic lymphocytic leukemia mostly reflected lymphoma, not autoimmunity.

Multiplex touch-down PCR amplified TRB using TRB-A and TRB-B pools in one tube. Each CDR3 protein gets one entry in TCRdb, which reprocessed the multiplex PCR reads and gives no DNA. This sample lists fewer than 1,500 distinct CDR3 sequences; its ten largest clones have about 60%. This CDR3 has 11 residues. Germline values: CDR1 DFQATT, CDR2 SNEGSKA (reference sequence). These data were also filed under a second study, of T cell repertoires in aging, cancer and after chemotherapy. That publication notes: Paired samples before and after chemotherapy came from chronic lymphocytic leukemia patients on fludarabine- or bendamustine-based regimens. Untreated cancer patients had significantly lower blood TCR diversity than age-matched healthy donors.

The chain recombines TRBV20-1 with TRBJ1-3. The sample was peripheral blood. The TCR originated in a human donor with chronic lymphocytic leukemia. The CDR3 sequence is CSASGGNTIYF.